The rows below give T cell receptor beta chains drawn from one sample of a study of blood T cell repertoires in COVID-19. TCRdb keeps only in-frame clones here, not all; method: immunoSEQ multiplex PCR. This sample has more than 60,000 clones, with 90% found just once. What was sequenced was peripheral blood. The receptors originated from a woman of 80 years or more with active or convalescent COVID-19. The CDR3 runs from the conserved cysteine through the conserved F or W. The D gene is left open where the match is weak. The size of a clone is reported for some rows only, either as once, few or many, or as a class for expanded clones.

j_call d_call v_call clone_size cdr3_aa cdr3_nt
TRBJ1-6 TRBD1 TRBV5-1 - CASSLAFQRQGAYNSPLHF TGCGCCAGCAGCTTGGCCTTCCAAAGACAGGGGGCCTATAATTCACCCCTCCACTTT
TRBJ1-2 - TRBV7-2 - CASSLGRSNYGYTF TGTGCCAGCAGCTTAGGCAGATCTAACTATGGCTACACCTTC
TRBJ2-7 TRBD2 TRBV7-2 - CASSLAMAVTSGGSYEQYF TGTGCCAGCAGCTTAGCGATGGCGGTAACTAGCGGGGGGAGCTACGAGCAGTACTTC
TRBJ2-1 TRBD2 TRBV5-1 once CASSPERGTYNEQFF TGCGCCAGCAGTCCCGAGCGGGGGACCTACAATGAGCAGTTCTTC
TRBJ1-2 TRBD1 TRBV10-3 - CAITSGGAHGYTF TGTGCCATCACTTCAGGGGGCGCGCATGGCTACACCTTC
TRBJ1-1 - TRBV30 - CAWSPGTAEAFF TGTGCCTGGAGTCCAGGGACTGCTGAAGCTTTCTTT
TRBJ2-4 TRBD2 TRBV4-1 - CASSQPTSGVAKNIQYF TGCGCCAGCAGCCAACCGACTAGCGGGGTGGCCAAAAACATTCAGTACTTC
TRBJ1-2 TRBD1 TRBV30 - CAWGRPRQGKYGYTF TGTGCCTGGGGGCGCCCCCGACAGGGGAAGTATGGCTACACCTTC
TRBJ2-1 - TRBV4-1 once CASSQPPKTRLSYNEQFF TGCGCCAGCAGCCAACCTCCTAAGACTCGACTCTCCTACAATGAGCAGTTCTTC
TRBJ2-3 TRBD1 TRBV5-1 - CASSSGQGAKLNTDTQYF TGCGCCAGCAGCTCTGGACAGGGGGCAAAACTTAACACAGATACGCAGTATTTT
TRBJ1-4 TRBD1 TRBV2 - CASRRQGAPVEKLFF TGTGCCAGCAGGAGACAGGGGGCTCCCGTTGAAAAACTGTTTTTT
TRBJ1-1 - TRBV12-3/TRBV12-4 - CASRRDTEAFF TGTGCCAGCAGACGGGACACTGAAGCTTTCTTT
TRBJ1-5 - TRBV2 once CASSPPEGNQPQHF TGTGCCAGCAGTCCGCCGGAGGGCAATCAGCCCCAGCATTTT
TRBJ2-2 TRBD1 TRBV29-1 - CSVGQGASPNTGELFF TGCAGCGTTGGACAGGGGGCGTCTCCGAACACCGGGGAGCTGTTTTTT
TRBJ2-7 - TRBV6-5 - CATRSGLRYEQYF TGTGCCACCAGGTCGGGACTTCGCTACGAGCAGTACTTC
TRBJ1-5 - TRBV6-2/TRBV6-3 once CASSQLQVLGQPQHF TGTGCCAGCAGCCAATTACAGGTACTCGGTCAGCCCCAGCATTTT
TRBJ2-3 - TRBV2 - CASWGGASTDTQYF TGTGCCAGCTGGGGGGGCGCTAGCACAGATACGCAGTATTTT
TRBJ1-3 - TRBV27 - CASSPSQGRDTIYF TGTGCCAGCAGTCCATCACAGGGACGGGACACCATATATTTT
TRBJ2-5 - TRBV6-5 - CASTRTVRETQYF TGTGCCAGCACCCGGACAGTAAGGGAGACCCAGTACTTC
TRBJ2-7 TRBD1 TRBV11-2 - CASSLDQGAYYEQYF TGTGCCAGCAGCTTAGACCAGGGGGCTTACTACGAGCAGTACTTC
TRBJ1-2 TRBD1 TRBV30 - CARASGGAIYGYTF TGTGCCAGAGCTTCAGGGGGCGCGATCTATGGCTACACCTTC
TRBJ1-1 TRBD1 TRBV6-2/TRBV6-3 - CASSTDRGYEAFF TGTGCCAGCAGCACGGACAGGGGATATGAAGCTTTCTTT
TRBJ2-1 TRBD2 TRBV6-6 once CASSSAGGYNEQFF TGTGCCAGCAGTTCAGCGGGGGGCTACAATGAGCAGTTCTTC
TRBJ1-5 - TRBV2 few CASSVGGSNQPQHF TGTGCCAGCAGTGTAGGAGGATCCAATCAGCCCCAGCATTTT
TRBJ1-2 - TRBV6-5 - CASSYSTELYGYTF TGTGCCAGCAGTTACTCTACAGAGCTCTATGGCTACACCTTC
TRBJ1-1 - TRBV5-1 - CASSLGQIAGTEAFF TGCGCCAGCAGCTTGGGTCAGATCGCGGGGACTGAAGCTTTCTTT
TRBJ1-5 TRBD1 TRBV30 - CAWSAQGNQPQHF TGTGCCTGGAGTGCACAGGGGAATCAGCCCCAGCATTTT
TRBJ1-5 TRBD1 TRBV7-2 - CASSLGQGRNQPQHF TGTGCCAGCAGCCTAGGACAGGGAAGAAATCAGCCCCAGCATTTT
TRBJ1-1 - TRBV27 few CASRLGREAFF TGTGCCAGCCGCCTGGGGAGGGAAGCTTTCTTT
TRBJ1-2 TRBD1 TRBV29-1 - CSVEGQGVAGYTF TGCAGCGTTGAAGGACAGGGGGTCGCTGGCTACACCTTC
TRBJ2-3 - TRBV27 - CASTPRPNRRGLHTDTQYF TGTGCCAGCACCCCGAGGCCGAATAGGCGGGGGCTACACACAGATACGCAGTATTTT
TRBJ1-2 TRBD1 TRBV7-9 - CASSFGPRQGNYGYTF TGTGCCAGCAGCTTTGGCCCTAGACAGGGGAACTATGGCTACACCTTC
TRBJ1-1 - TRBV6-2/TRBV6-3 - CASSYRGHENTEAFF TGTGCCAGCAGTTACCGGGGACATGAGAACACTGAAGCTTTCTTT
TRBJ1-6 TRBD1 TRBV18 - CASSPDKGANSPLHF TGTGCCAGCTCACCAGACAAGGGGGCGAATTCACCCCTCCACTTT
TRBJ1-4 TRBD1 TRBV4-3 few CASSQQPGTVNEKLFF TGCGCCAGCAGCCAACAACCCGGGACAGTAAATGAAAAACTGTTTTTT
TRBJ1-6 - TRBV28 - CASSVGGIGNSPLHF TGTGCCAGCAGTGTAGGAGGGATTGGTAATTCACCCCTCCACTTT
TRBJ2-6 TRBD1 TRBV18 - CASSPSGQFLSESFGANVLTF TGTGCCAGCTCACCATCGGGACAGTTTCTATCGGAGTCGTTCGGGGCCAACGTCCTGACTTTC
TRBJ2-7 TRBD1 TRBV6-2/TRBV6-3 - CASSSPGPGGYEQYF TGTGCCAGCAGCTCCCCCGGGCCAGGGGGCTACGAGCAGTACTTC
TRBJ2-3 TRBD2 TRBV6-4 few CASSGTSGGDTQYF TGTGCCAGCAGCGGGACTAGCGGGGGGGATACGCAGTATTTT
TRBJ1-6 TRBD1 TRBV2 - CASSEDRGPQNSPLHF TGTGCCAGCAGTGAGGACAGGGGTCCTCAAAATTCACCCCTCCACTTT
TRBJ1-5 - TRBV29-1 - CSVKWGDQPQHF TGCAGCGTTAAGTGGGGAGATCAGCCCCAGCATTTT
TRBJ1-6 - TRBV7-3 - CASSSRQGRYNSPLHF TGTGCCAGCAGCTCCCGGCAGGGTCGCTATAATTCACCCCTCCACTTT
TRBJ2-1 TRBD2 TRBV6-2/TRBV6-3 - CASSYSAGGPYNEQFF TGTGCCAGCAGTTATTCCGCGGGGGGCCCCTACAATGAGCAGTTCTTC
TRBJ1-5 TRBD1 TRBV19 few CASKGTVNQPQHF TGTGCCAGTAAGGGGACAGTCAATCAGCCCCAGCATTTT